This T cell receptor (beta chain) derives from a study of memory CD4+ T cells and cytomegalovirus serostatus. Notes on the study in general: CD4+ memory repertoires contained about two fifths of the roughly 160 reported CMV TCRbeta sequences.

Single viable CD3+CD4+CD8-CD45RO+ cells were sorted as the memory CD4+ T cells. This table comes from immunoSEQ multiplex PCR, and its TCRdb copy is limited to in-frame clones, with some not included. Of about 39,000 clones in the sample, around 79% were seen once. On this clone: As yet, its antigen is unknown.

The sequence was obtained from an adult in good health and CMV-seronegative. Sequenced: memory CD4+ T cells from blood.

CDR3: CASTRVRQYF. CDR3 nucleotide sequence: TGCGCCAGCACTAGGGTCAGGCAGTACTTC. The chain combines TRBV5-1 with TRBJ2-7, with D hard to call. Germline V lookup: CDR1 SGHRS, CDR2 YFSETQ. Deletions cut 6 bases from V and 9 bases from J, with 10 bases between. There are 10 residues in the CDR3.